This T cell receptor (beta chain) derives from a study of neurological immune-mediated disorders. General study findings and limits: Falling below healthy controls, multiple sclerosis showed the least TCR clonal expansion, while HTLV-1-associated myelopathy showed the most.

Trimming pared 1 base from V and 8 bases from J, leaving 18 bases between. The CDR3 loop spans 16 amino acids. In germline, CDR1 is LGHNA, CDR2 YSLEER. Synthesis of cDNA used 5'RACE (with 10-nucleotide random UMIs). Every sequencing run drew on 15-18 subjects and yielded over 200 million TCR-beta sequences. TCRdb re-called the 5' RACE reads through MiXCR, storing one row per CDR3 protein. The data hold roughly 50,000 distinct CDR3 sequences, with about 13% observed a single time. As for time point: longitudinal time-point 3. This clonotype was found many times. Antigen: not known. The TCR comes from a male donor with HTLV-1-associated myelopathy (HAM/TSP). The J gene is TRBJ2-1, the V gene TRBV4-3; TRBD1 or TRBD2 may be the D gene (5 bases each). Sequenced material: PBMCs. The CDR3 loop reads CASSQVSFRESYEQFF. The CDR3 region has the DNA TGCGCCAGCAGCCAAGTCTCGTTCAGGGAGTCGTATGAGCAGTTCTTC.